This T cell receptor (beta chain) was identified in a study of OX40 agonist ivuxolimab in advanced cancers. The overall study: Patients undergoing dose escalation presented with hepatocellular carcinoma, melanoma, renal cell or head and neck cancer. Of the participants, approximately 36% had some prior anti-PD-1, anti-PD-L1 or anti-CTLA-4 therapy, which was allowed.

General observations from the study: Doses of 0.1 to 3.0 mg/kg were accompanied by clonal expansion of CD4+ and CD8+ blood T cells by week 6.

Measured with immunoSEQ multiplex PCR; TCRdb has only the in-frame clones, and not every one. The sample carries approximately 39,000 clones, approximately 79% recorded once. The V end lost 0 bases, the J end lost 0 bases, and 9 bases lay between the germline ends. Germline CDR1 is MNHEY and CDR2 is SVGAGI. This CDR3 spans 15 amino acids. About this clone itself: The antigen remains undetermined.

The clonotype comes from an adult with an advanced solid tumor such as melanoma, head and neck, liver or kidney cancer. Sequences were derived from CD4+ or CD8+ T cells sorted from blood, sampled in a trial of the OX40 agonist ivuxolimab. The J gene is TRBJ2-7, the V gene TRBV6-5, with D uncertain. The CDR3 loop reads CASSYSADHSYEQYF. CDR3 sequence (DNA): TGTGCCAGCAGTTACTCGGCTGACCACTCCTACGAGCAGTACTTC.